The 30 T cell receptor beta chains given below trace back to one sample, sequenced in a study of blood T cell repertoires in COVID-19. Repertoires were generated with immunoSEQ multiplex PCR, while TCRdb's copy carries only in-frame clones and drops some. The sample includes a few hundred thousand clones, 70% to 90% seen only once; the top ten take under 7%. Material: PBMCs or T cells enriched from blood (not recorded which). Every receptor here comes from a woman in her forties or fifties who had been exposed to COVID-19.

The V call is TRBV21-1, the J call TRBJ1-1; TRBD1 was called by the table and not checked on the DNA. TRBV21-1 is described as a pseudogene. This CDR3 is built from 13 residues. As DNA, the CDR3 is TGTGCCAGCAGCAAAACAGATAACACTGAAGCTTTCTTT. Protein: CASSKTDNTEAFF.

The DNA for the CDR3 is TGTGCCAGCAGCTTAATGGGGAGCTCCTACGAGCAGTACTTC. Translated, it gives CASSLMGSSYEQYF. J is TRBJ2-7 and V is TRBV7-8; perhaps TRBD2 as D (5 bases). The ends were cut back, 2 bases at V and 0 bases at J, with 8 bases in the middle. CDR3 length: 14 residues. CDR1 is SGHVS and CDR2 is FQNEAQ in the germline V gene.

This clone was picked up a small number of times. The chain is built from TRBV14 and TRBJ2-5; 8 bases match TRBD1. Germline V CDR1 and CDR2: SGHDN, FVKESK. The length of the CDR3 is 15 residues. V gave up 3 bases and J gave up 5 bases; unmatched junction bases: 8. The CDR3 loop is CASSHLDRVWETQYF. The CDR3 DNA reads as TGTGCCAGCAGCCACCTGGACAGGGTTTGGGAGACCCAGTACTTC.

A few counts support this clone. The rearrangement uses TRBV7-9 and TRBJ1-1, with D possibly being TRBD1 (6 bases). V lost 5 bases, J lost 5 bases, and 21 bases lay in between. Germline V gives CDR1 SEHNR, CDR2 FQNEAQ (reference sequence). CDR3 length equals 16 residues. The CDR3 coding sequence is TGTGCCAGCAGCGTAGGGAGTTGGGGGCACGAGACTGAAGCTTTCTTT. This encodes CASSVGSWGHETEAFF.

The count of this clone is one. V usage is TRBV19 and J usage is TRBJ1-2, with 11 bases aligning to TRBD1. Germline V gene lookup returns CDR1 LNHDA and CDR2 SQIVND (reference sequence). V lost 7 bases to trimming and J lost 7 bases; unmatched junction nucleotides: 8. The CDR3 covers 14 residues. CDR3 loop: CASTRGQGAVGYTF. The CDR3 DNA reads TGTGCCAGTACCCGAGGACAGGGGGCCGTTGGCTACACCTTC.

This chain links TRBV6-2 or TRBV6-3 with TRBJ1-1, with D hard to call. Trimming removed 6 bases from V and 1 base from J, with 18 bases in between. In germline, CDR1 is MNHEY, CDR2 SVGEGT. The CDR3 is made up of 16 amino acids. As DNA, the CDR3 is TGTGCCAGCAGATACGCCTCCACAATACCGAACACTGAAGCTTTCTTT. Residues: CASRYASTIPNTEAFF.

V is TRBV7-2 and J is TRBJ1-2, with D perhaps TRBD1 (6 bases). The CDR3 totals 16 residues. The V end was cut by 3 bases, the J end by 4 bases, with 18 bases between. CDR1 is SGHTA, CDR2 FQGNSA, per germline. The CDR3 DNA reads TGTGCCAGCAGCTTGCATCGACAGGTCTGGAGCTATGGCTACACCTTC. Amino acid sequence: CASSLHRQVWSYGYTF.

The rearrangement links TRBV2 to TRBJ1-3; the D is unclear. V dropped 4 bases and J dropped 4 bases, with 11 bases sitting between them. This CDR3 contains 14 residues. The germline gives CDR1 SNHLY, CDR2 FYNNEI. The CDR3 is CASSGRQSGNTIYF. CDR3 nucleotides: TGTGCCAGCAGTGGGAGGCAGTCCGGAAACACCATATATTTT.

The chain recombines TRBV13 with TRBJ2-5; D remains ambiguous. From germline, CDR1 is PRHDT and CDR2 FYEKMQ (reference sequence). The length of the CDR3 is 12 residues. V lost 6 bases to trimming and J lost 7 bases, with 12 bases between them. The CDR3 loop reads CASSFSKGTQYF. CDR3 DNA sequence: TGTGCCAGCAGTTTTAGCAAAGGGACCCAGTACTTC. Full variable domain (remainder filled in from reference TRBV13 and TRBJ2-5): AAGVIQSPRHLIKEKRETATLKCYPIPRHDTVYWYQQGPGQDPQFLISFYEKMQSDKGSIPDRFSAQQFSDYHSELNMSSLELGDSALYFCASSFSKGTQYFGPGTRLLVL.

J is TRBJ2-2 and V is TRBV6-5; 7 positions match TRBD2. This CDR3 contains 15 residues. V trimming: 5 bases; J trimming: 3 bases; junction bases outside the gene matches: 6. Germline CDR1 MNHEY, CDR2 SVGAGI. CDR3: CASSLSGLYTGELFF. DNA of the CDR3: TGTGCCAGCAGTCTTAGCGGGCTCTACACCGGGGAGCTGTTTTTT.

This clone was recorded a few times. This sequence joins TRBV28 and TRBJ2-2, with TRBD2 matching 9 bases. With V trimmed by 6 bases and J by 1 base, 3 bases remained unmatched. Germline CDR1 reads MDHEN; CDR2 reads SYDVKM. This CDR3 region has 15 residues. CDR3 coding DNA: TGTGCCAGCAGGCGGGGGGGCTTGAACACCGGGGAGCTGTTTTTT. This codes for CASRRGGLNTGELFF.

This clone was detected a few times. The chain couples TRBV5-4 to TRBJ2-7; 7 bases are a match to TRBD1. This CDR3 has 16 amino acids. The ends lost 4 bases at V and 7 bases at J; junction bases unmatched: 17. Per germline, CDR1 SGHNT and CDR2 YYREEE (reference sequence). CDR3 amino acids: CASSPDPTGRPEEQYF. The CDR3 coding sequence is TGTGCCAGCAGCCCTGACCCGACAGGGCGCCCGGAGGAGCAGTACTTC.

The chain couples TRBV28 to TRBJ1-1, with TRBD1 as a possible D gene (5 bases). Germline assignment: CDR1 MDHEN and CDR2 SYDVKM. V gave up 5 bases and J gave up 1 base, with 8 bases separating them. The CDR3 length is 13 residues. CDR3: CASSPGWNTEAFF. The CDR3 bases are TGTGCCAGCAGTCCAGGGTGGAACACTGAAGCTTTCTTT.

Only a few counts were recorded for this clone. V is TRBV7-2 and J is TRBJ2-5, with D perhaps matching TRBD2 (5 bases). Trimming pared 4 bases from V and 4 bases from J, leaving 13 bases between. Germline loops: CDR1 SGHTA, CDR2 FQGNSA. The CDR3 extends over 14 amino acids. CDR3 loop: CASSSREGVETQYF. Here the CDR3 DNA reads TGTGCCAGCAGCTCCCGCGAGGGAGTAGAGACCCAGTACTTC.

Turning to this clone: The same CDR3 also results from other DNA sequences found in this sample. The rearrangement uses TRBV9 and TRBJ1-1; D not certain. The germline V gene has CDR1 SGDLS and CDR2 YYNGEE. V shed 0 bases and J shed 4 bases, with 7 bases lying between them. The CDR3 runs 13 residues. This CDR3 is CASSVEPGTEAFF. The CDR3 DNA is TGTGCCAGCAGCGTAGAACCGGGCACTGAAGCTTTCTTT.

This clone was picked up a small number of times. The rearrangement joins TRBV13 to TRBJ1-3; D might be TRBD1 (5 bases). CDR1 PRHDT and CDR2 FYEKMQ come from the germline V gene (reference sequence). The CDR3 covers 15 residues. Deletions cut 3 bases from V and 4 bases from J, with 13 bases between. The CDR3 sequence is CASSLRGTGGNTIYF. The CDR3 DNA reads as TGTGCCAGCAGCTTGCGGGGAACAGGAGGAAACACCATATATTTT.

This clone was observed once. V and J are TRBV3-1 (or the pseudogene TRBV3-2) and TRBJ2-1, with TRBD2 matching over 8 bases. This CDR3 contains 15 residues. Germline CDR1 reads LGHDT; CDR2 reads YNNKEL (reference sequence). The V segment lost 1 base and the J segment 10 bases; nucleotides outside the gene matches: 9. The CDR3 DNA follows: TGTGCCAGCAGCCAAGTAGCGGGGCCACTGATGGAGCAGTTCTTC. Protein: CASSQVAGPLMEQFF.

The chain combines TRBV7-9 with TRBJ2-2; 7 bases agree with TRBD2. The CDR3 length is 14 residues. The ends lost 5 bases at V and 5 bases at J; junction bases unmatched: 5. The V gene's germline CDR1 is SEHNR and CDR2 FQNEAQ (reference sequence). The CDR3 DNA reads as TGTGCCAGCAGCGAGGGGAGGGGAACCGGGGAGCTGTTTTTT. It specifies CASSEGRGTGELFF.

This sequence joins TRBV5-8 and TRBJ2-2, with unresolved D. Trimming stripped 6 bases from V and 5 bases from J, with 11 bases between. Looked up from germline, CDR1 is SGHTS and CDR2 is YDEGEE. The CDR3 totals 13 residues. CDR3 protein: CASKTRLTGELFF. In nucleotides, the CDR3 is TGTGCCAGCAAAACTCGTCTAACCGGGGAGCTGTTTTTT.

V usage is TRBV7-2 and J usage is TRBJ1-1; D possibly corresponds to TRBD1 (6 bases). In germline, CDR1 is SGHTA, CDR2 FQGNSA. The germline V and J ends were trimmed by 4 bases and 0 bases, with 9 bases remaining between them. This CDR3 is built from 14 residues. The CDR3 here is CASSSYRVNTEAFF. For the CDR3, the DNA is TGTGCCAGCAGCTCATACAGGGTGAACACTGAAGCTTTCTTT.

V and J are TRBV29-1 and TRBJ1-2; D unresolved. The CDR3 contains 11 residues. V was clipped by 4 bases and J by 7 bases, with 10 bases between them. CDR1 is SQVTM, CDR2 ANQGSEA, per germline. The CDR3 nucleotides read TGCAGCGTTGGAAGGGAGGCTGGCTACACCTTC. Translating it yields CSVGREAGYTF.

The V gene is TRBV29-1, the J gene TRBJ1-2, with D unclear. Trimming shortened V by 4 bases and J by 8 bases, and 17 bases separated the two germline ends. The germline gives CDR1 SQVTM, CDR2 ANQGSEA. This CDR3 comprises 13 residues. In DNA form, the CDR3 reads TGCAGCGTTGTGGCGGCTTCCAGAGGGGGCTACACCTTC. Its protein product is CSVVAASRGGYTF.

V and J are TRBV3-1 (or the pseudogene TRBV3-2) and TRBJ2-3; tentatively, D is TRBD1 (5 bases). V was shortened by 2 bases and J by 7 bases, with 13 bases between the two germline ends. In germline, CDR1 is LGHDT, CDR2 YNNKEL (reference sequence). The CDR3 has 14 residues. CDR3 residues: CASSQQGQGNTQYF. For the CDR3, the DNA is TGTGCCAGCAGCCAACAGGGCCAAGGGAATACGCAGTATTTT.

The chain combines TRBV5-1 with TRBJ1-2, with D uncertain. CDR3 length: 15 amino acids. Trimming took 5 bases from V and 6 from J, leaving 20 bases between them. The germline gives CDR1 SGHRS, CDR2 YFSETQ. CDR3 region: CASRIGTGLEDGYTF. CDR3 coding DNA: TGCGCCAGCAGGATTGGAACGGGTCTAGAGGATGGCTACACCTTC.

J is TRBJ1-1 and V is TRBV12-3 or TRBV12-4; unclear D gene. The CDR3 contains 12 residues. V gave up 5 bases and J gave up 11 bases, with 15 bases separating them. The CDR3 loop is CASSAPGRRAFF. DNA for the CDR3: TGTGCCAGCAGTGCCCCGGGGAGAAGGGCTTTCTTT.

The chain combines TRBV5-1 with TRBJ1-1, with D hard to call. V was trimmed by 6 bases and J by 8 bases, leaving 14 bases between them. CDR3 length equals 12 residues. Germline V gene sequence: CDR1 SGHRS, CDR2 YFSETQ. The CDR3 DNA sequence: TGCGCCAGCACGGGAGACGGTGTCGAAGCTTTCTTT. Protein sequence: CASTGDGVEAFF.

The genes are TRBV19 and TRBJ2-7; D remains ambiguous. V was pared by 1 base and J by 1 base, with 8 bases between. Germline CDR1 is LNHDA and CDR2 is SQIVND (reference sequence). CDR3 size: 14 residues. The CDR3 DNA follows: TGTGCCAGTAGTATAGGGCACCCTTCCTACGAGCAGTACTTC. It specifies CASSIGHPSYEQYF.

This clone was recorded once. The rearrangement joins TRBV4-3 to TRBJ1-1; TRBD1 agrees at 7 bases. J gave up 5 bases and V 0 bases, and 3 bases lay outside the gene matches. CDR3 length equals 14 residues. Germline CDR1 and CDR2: LGHNA and YSLEER. The CDR3 bases are TGCGCCAGCAGCCAAGACAGGGGGTTAACTGAAGCTTTCTTT. Protein product: CASSQDRGLTEAFF.

The rearrangement uses TRBV7-2 and TRBJ1-5, with D perhaps TRBD1 (5 bases). In germline, CDR1 is SGHTA, CDR2 FQGNSA. V lost 0 bases, J lost 0 bases, and 15 bases lay in between. The CDR3 covers 18 residues. DNA for the CDR3: TGTGCCAGCAGCTTAGCGCGGGACCGACTTTTTAGCAATCAGCCCCAGCATTTT. Its protein product is CASSLARDRLFSNQPQHF.

V and J are TRBV5-1 and TRBJ2-1; D remains ambiguous. The ends were cut back, 3 bases at V and 9 bases at J, with 16 bases in the middle. The CDR3 runs 14 residues. CDR1 and CDR2 (germline): SGHRS, YFSETQ. This CDR3 is CASSSQNLWAEQFF. DNA for the CDR3: TGCGCCAGCAGCTCGCAAAATTTGTGGGCTGAGCAGTTCTTC.